These T cell receptor beta chains were read from a single sample in a study of T cell responses to AZD1222 COVID-19 vaccine. Libraries were prepared by immunoSEQ multiplex PCR; TCRdb keeps only in-frame clonotypes and omits some of them. The sample records some 81,000 clones, roughly 88% being singletons. The material sequenced was peripheral blood, taken 28 days after the second AZD1222 dose. Receptor source: an adult who received the AZD1222 COVID-19 vaccine. The CDR3 runs from the conserved cysteine through the conserved F or W. The D gene is left open where the match is weak. Not every row has a clone size; where given, it reads once, few, many or a size class.

cdr3_aa cdr3_nt clone_size j_call v_call d_call
CAICQPDRVGGVYNEQFF TGTGCCATCTGTCAACCCGACAGGGTAGGGGGGGTCTACAATGAGCAGTTCTTC NA TRBJ2-1 TRBV10-3 NA
CASSLQGGQETQYF TGTGCCAGCAGCTTACAGGGGGGCCAAGAGACCCAGTACTTC NA TRBJ2-5 TRBV7-8 NA
CATSVRTSSYNEQFF TGTGCCACCAGTGTTCGTACCAGCTCCTACAATGAGCAGTTCTTC NA TRBJ2-1 TRBV24-1 NA
CASSALQLPGANVLTF TGTGCCAGCAGCGCGTTACAGCTTCCTGGGGCCAACGTCCTGACTTTC NA TRBJ2-6 TRBV7-9 NA
CASSRRDYGYTF TGTGCCAGCAGCAGACGAGACTATGGCTACACCTTC once TRBJ1-2 TRBV7-8 NA
CASGDSSYEQYF TGCGCCAGCGGGGACAGCTCCTACGAGCAGTACTTC once TRBJ2-7 TRBV5-1 TRBD1
CASSLAGHHNEQFF TGTGCCAGCAGCTTAGCCGGACATCACAATGAGCAGTTCTTC NA TRBJ2-1 TRBV7-6 NA
CASSSQGIEGTEAFF TGTGCCAGCAGCTCTCAGGGCATTGAAGGCACTGAAGCTTTCTTT NA TRBJ1-1 TRBV7-2 NA
CASSLEDLGTMVNEQFF TGTGCCAGCAGCTTAGAGGATCTGGGGACCATGGTGAATGAGCAGTTCTTC NA TRBJ2-1 TRBV11-2 NA
CASSPDRGYNEQFF TGCGCCAGCAGCCCTGACAGGGGATACAATGAGCAGTTCTTC once TRBJ2-1 TRBV5-1 TRBD1
CASSLAPGGPPLSSYNEQFF TGTGCCAGCAGCTTAGCACCCGGGGGGCCACCTCTAAGCTCCTACAATGAGCAGTTCTTC NA TRBJ2-1 TRBV7-2 NA
CASSSTGTGPHEQYF TGTGCCAGCAGCAGCACCGGGACAGGGCCCCACGAGCAGTACTTC NA TRBJ2-7 TRBV21-1 NA
CASTLGGNTIYF TGTGCCAGTACCCTCGGGGGAAACACCATATATTTT NA TRBJ1-3 TRBV19 NA
CASSLVSDGYYGYTF TGTGCCAGCAGCTTAGTTTCTGATGGGTACTATGGCTACACCTTC NA TRBJ1-2 TRBV7-2 NA
CASSLEQGSNSPLHF TGCGCCAGCAGCTTGGAACAGGGTTCCAATTCACCCCTCCACTTT NA TRBJ1-6 TRBV5-1 NA
CASSSRTSVDEQFF TGTGCCAGCAGCTCCCGGACTAGCGTCGATGAGCAGTTCTTC NA TRBJ2-1 TRBV3-1/TRBV3-2 TRBD2
CASSEEGYSNQPQHF TGTGCCAGCAGCGAGGAAGGATATAGCAATCAGCCCCAGCATTTT NA TRBJ1-5 TRBV7-8 NA
CASSHRALNSPLHF TGCGCCAGCAGCCACAGGGCTTTGAATTCACCCCTCCACTTT NA TRBJ1-6 TRBV4-1 NA
CASSKAGGGLNEQFF TGTGCCAGCAGCAAAGCGGGAGGGGGCTTGAATGAGCAGTTCTTC NA TRBJ2-1 TRBV7-3 TRBD2
CASSPGDGYTF TGTGCCAGCAGCCCGGGCGATGGCTACACCTTC NA TRBJ1-2 TRBV5-5 NA
CTSSFTGADTQYF TGTACCAGCAGCTTCACAGGGGCAGATACGCAGTATTTT NA TRBJ2-3 TRBV7-2 TRBD1
CASSSRTGGNTEAFF TGTGCCAGCAGCTCCCGGACAGGGGGCAACACTGAAGCTTTCTTT NA TRBJ1-1 TRBV2 TRBD1
CAWSSDRGETQYF TGTGCCTGGAGCTCGGACAGGGGGGAGACCCAGTACTTC NA TRBJ2-5 TRBV30 TRBD1